The 18 T cell receptor beta chains below come from one sample, sequenced in a study of T cell repertoires in cytomegalovirus infection. TCRdb independently ran MiXCR on the reads; one entry per CDR3 protein. The sample has 60,000 to 75,000 distinct CDR3 sequences; about 27% are singletons. For these receptors, no antigen is known. This specimen consisted of CD8+ T cells from cultured PBMCs, obtained from culture after CMV antigen stimulation. The receptor source for this set is a human donor in good health (CMV status not recorded). Some clones in this sample may be carry-over from other donors' samples.

This sequence joins TRBV20-1 and TRBJ1-1, with D tentatively TRBD1 (6 bases). Germline loops: CDR1 DFQATT, CDR2 SNEGSKA (reference sequence). The CDR3 extends over 13 amino acids. The ends were cut back, 0 bases at V and 4 bases at J, with 9 bases in the middle. CDR3 sequence: CSAREVGATEAFF. In nucleotides, the CDR3 is TGCAGTGCTAGAGAGGTGGGGGCCACTGAAGCTTTCTTT.

This clonotype was recorded once. V usage is TRBV9 and J usage is TRBJ2-1; possibly TRBD1 or TRBD2 for D (5 bases each). Germline values: CDR1 SGDLS, CDR2 YYNGEE. V gave up 2 bases and J gave up 0 bases, with 12 bases separating them. The CDR3 length is 16 residues. CDR3 sequence (DNA): TGTGCCAGCAGCGTCGGTGGGGGAAGCTCCTACAATGAGCAGTTCTTC. This translates into CASSVGGGSSYNEQFF.

The chain links TRBV25-1 to TRBJ1-5; D not certain. Germline CDR1 reads MGHDK; CDR2 reads SYGVNS. This CDR3 spans 14 amino acids. The V end lost 4 bases, the J end lost 6 bases, and 13 bases lay between the germline ends. CDR3 residues: CASSGLGLGQPQHF. The CDR3 coding sequence is TGTGCCAGCAGTGGGCTTGGGTTGGGTCAGCCCCAGCATTTT.

The chain links TRBV20-1 to TRBJ2-7; D is perhaps TRBD1 (5 bases). The CDR3 extends over 12 amino acids. Looked up from germline, CDR1 is DFQATT and CDR2 is SNEGSKA (reference sequence). V lost 6 bases, J lost 3 bases, and 12 bases lay in between. CDR3 in DNA: TGCAGTGCCGTGACAGAATACTACGAGCAGTACTTC. Protein sequence: CSAVTEYYEQYF.

This clonotype occurred a few times. The chain carries TRBV7-2 and TRBJ1-2; D perhaps matches TRBD1 (5 bases). V dropped 5 bases and J dropped 4 bases, with 17 bases sitting between them. The germline V gene has CDR1 SGHTA and CDR2 FQGNSA. CDR3 length: 15 amino acids. The CDR3 bases are TGTGCCAGCAGCCCCTATAGCCAGGGTGGCTATGGCTACACCTTC. Translation gives CASSPYSQGGYGYTF.

This clonotype was observed at least ten times. The CDR3: CASSPERNSNSPLHF. In DNA form, the CDR3 reads TGTGCCAGCTCACCAGAAAGAAACTCGAATTCACCCCTCCACTTT. The chain joins TRBV18 to TRBJ1-6; D is undetermined. This CDR3 is built from 15 residues. Trimming shortened V by 2 bases and J by 7 bases, and 12 bases separated the two germline ends. Germline-derived CDR1 and CDR2 are KGHSH and LQKENI.

This clonotype has at least ten counts. The chain joins TRBV4-3 to TRBJ2-2; 8 positions agree with TRBD2. The V segment lost 1 base and the J segment 3 bases; nucleotides outside the gene matches: 10. Germline lookup yields CDR1 LGHNA and CDR2 YSLEER. CDR3 length: 18 amino acids. The CDR3 DNA is TGCGCCAGCAGCCAAGGGGTCCCCTGGACTAGCTACACCGGGGAGCTGTTTTTT. It is translated as CASSQGVPWTSYTGELFF.

The J gene is TRBJ1-6, the V gene TRBV12-3 or TRBV12-4; 7 bases agree with TRBD1. The CDR3 spans 15 residues. V dropped 7 bases and J dropped 8; count of bases not matched to a gene: 11. CDR3 sequence: CASTPGEGAYSPLHF. CDR3 sequence (DNA): TGTGCCAGCACCCCGGGGGAGGGGGCTTATTCACCCCTCCACTTT.

The rearrangement joins TRBV5-6 to TRBJ2-7, with 9 bases lining up with TRBD2. Trimming at V came to 4 bases and at J to 2 bases, leaving 13 bases not matched to a gene. CDR3 length: 17 residues. The germline gives CDR1 SGHDT, CDR2 YYEEEE. CDR3 sequence: CASSGKVAGEVPYEQYF. Written as DNA, the CDR3 is TGTGCCAGCAGCGGAAAGGTAGCGGGAGAGGTTCCCTACGAGCAGTACTTC.

In its sample, this clonotype was seen many times. The chain combines TRBV7-2 with TRBJ2-7; D is possibly TRBD1 (6 bases). The CDR3 consists of 15 residues. Trimming cost V 4 bases and J 5 bases, with 18 bases left between them. The germline CDR1 and CDR2 sequences are SGHTA and FQGNSA. The CDR3: CASSSGERGVDEQYF. CDR3 DNA: TGTGCCAGCAGCTCAGGGGAAAGGGGAGTTGACGAGCAGTACTTC.

In nucleotides, the CDR3 is TGTGCCAGCAGTTACTCTTCCCCAGGGAGGGGATTGACTGAAGCTTTCTTT. It yields the protein CASSYSSPGRGLTEAFF. V and J are TRBV6-5 and TRBJ1-1; D might be TRBD1 (5 bases). The CDR3 is 17 amino acids. The V gene lost 0 bases and the J gene lost 5 bases, with 19 bases spanning the gap. Germline V CDR1 and CDR2: MNHEY, SVGAGI.

This chain joins TRBV4-3 and TRBJ2-7; 9 positions match TRBD1. After removal of 1 base from V and 2 bases from J, the junction contained 3 bases not matched to a gene. The germline V gene encodes CDR1 LGHNA and CDR2 YSLEER. The CDR3 runs to 15 residues. DNA for the CDR3: TGCGCCAGCAGCCAAGTGGACAGGGGAGCCTACGAGCAGTACTTC. As protein: CASSQVDRGAYEQYF.

This clonotype was observed at least ten times. This chain links TRBV7-8 with TRBJ2-5; D possibly matches TRBD1 or TRBD2 (5 bases each). V shed 1 base and J shed 1 base, with 10 bases lying between them. Germline loops: CDR1 SGHVS, CDR2 FQNEAQ. The CDR3 extends over 15 amino acids. In nucleotides, the CDR3 is TGTGCCAGCAGCTTAGTGCGAGGGACCCAAGAGACCCAGTACTTC. Amino acids: CASSLVRGTQETQYF.

This clonotype was recorded a few times. The J gene is TRBJ1-5, the V gene TRBV12-3 or TRBV12-4; 7 bases line up with TRBD1. Germline trimming cut 2 bases from V and 6 bases from J; bases unmatched to any gene: 1. This CDR3 contains 13 residues. The CDR3 region is CASSLSGGQPQHF. The DNA for the CDR3 is TGTGCCAGCAGTTTATCAGGGGGTCAGCCCCAGCATTTT.

V usage is TRBV24-1 and J usage is TRBJ2-3, with TRBD1 matching over 7 bases. Germline trimming cut 4 bases from V and 2 bases from J; bases unmatched to any gene: 11. CDR1 KGHDR and CDR2 SFDVKD come from the germline V gene. This CDR3 comprises 17 residues. CDR3 residues: CATSDQDRTVITDTQYF. CDR3 nucleotides: TGTGCCACCAGTGACCAGGACAGGACAGTCATCACAGATACGCAGTATTTT.

The gene calls are TRBV7-8 and TRBJ1-5; D might be TRBD1 (6 bases). CDR3 length: 13 residues. Trimming shortened V by 0 bases and J by 7 bases, and 7 bases separated the two germline ends. Germline V gives CDR1 SGHVS, CDR2 FQNEAQ. CDR3 residues: CASSLAQGQPQHF. The DNA of the CDR3 is TGTGCCAGCAGCTTAGCGCAGGGGCAGCCCCAGCATTTT.

The rearrangement links TRBV10-2 to TRBJ1-2; D unresolved. This CDR3 has 13 amino acids. Trimming pared 4 bases from V and 2 bases from J, leaving 8 bases between. Germline V CDR1 and CDR2: WSHSY, SAAADI. In DNA form, the CDR3 reads TGCGCCAGCAGTGCGGAGCGGAACTATGGCTACACCTTC. Translated: CASSAERNYGYTF.

The rearrangement links TRBV28 to TRBJ2-7; 9 nucleotides match TRBD1. Trimming cost V 5 bases and J 0 bases; bases outside gene matches: 11. Germline V CDR1 and CDR2: MDHEN, SYDVKM. CDR3 size: 17 residues. The CDR3 loop is CASSPRQGETLSYEQYF. For the CDR3, the DNA is TGTGCCAGCAGTCCCAGACAGGGGGAGACCCTCTCCTACGAGCAGTACTTC.